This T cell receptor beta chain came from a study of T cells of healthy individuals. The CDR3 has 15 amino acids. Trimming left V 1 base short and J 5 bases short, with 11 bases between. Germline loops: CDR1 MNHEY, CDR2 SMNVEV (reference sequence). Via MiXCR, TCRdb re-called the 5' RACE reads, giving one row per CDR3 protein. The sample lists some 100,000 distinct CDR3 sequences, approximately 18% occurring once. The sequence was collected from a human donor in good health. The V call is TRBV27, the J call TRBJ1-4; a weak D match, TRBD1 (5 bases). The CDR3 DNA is TGTGCCAGCAGTTTATTCTGGGGGGTGAATGAAAAACTGTTTTTT. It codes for CASSLFWGVNEKLFF.